A selection of T cell receptor beta chains follows, all from one sample in a study of T-cell reconstitution after alpha-beta-depleted transplantation in children. MiXCR was run by TCRdb on the PCR reads, yielding one entry per CDR3 protein. The table shows some 120,000 distinct CDR3 sequences, with 23% occurring only once. The sample consisted of PBMCs, mostly from graft donor cells, taken 180 days after TCRalphabeta/CD19-depleted stem cell transplant. These receptors were collected from a male patient aged 2 to 10 who had a stem cell transplant for chronic granulomatous disease, so the T cells may come from the graft donor. Both conserved end residues are part of each CDR3. D genes are given only for firm matches. Not every row has a clone size; where given, it reads once, few, many or a size class.

j_gene: TRBJ2-3; v_gene: TRBV7-8; abundance: NA; d_gene: NA; CDR3nt: TGTGCCAGCAGCCAGTGGGGTAGGGCAGGGAGGGGGGCAGATACGCAGTATTTT; CDR3aa: CASSQWGRAGRGADTQYF
j_gene: TRBJ2-7; v_gene: TRBV4-3; abundance: many; d_gene: NA; CDR3nt: TGCGCCAGCAGCCAAGAGCGCCCACCAAGCGAGCAGTACTTC; CDR3aa: CASSQERPPSEQYF
j_gene: TRBJ2-4; v_gene: TRBV28; abundance: NA; d_gene: TRBD1; CDR3nt: TGTGCCAGCAGTAGGGGACAGGTCCTAGCCAAAAACATTCAGTACTTC; CDR3aa: CASSRGQVLAKNIQYF
j_gene: TRBJ2-7; v_gene: TRBV2; abundance: large; d_gene: TRBD2; CDR3nt: TGTGCCAGCAGTGGCCCAGCGGGAGTTTTGTACGAGCAGTACTTC; CDR3aa: CASSGPAGVLYEQYF
j_gene: TRBJ2-3; v_gene: TRBV4-2; abundance: NA; d_gene: NA; CDR3nt: TGTGCCAGCAGCCAAGATCCGGGATTAGGCACAGATACGCAGTATTTT; CDR3aa: CASSQDPGLGTDTQYF
j_gene: TRBJ2-4; v_gene: TRBV5-1; abundance: few; d_gene: NA; CDR3nt: TGCGCCAGCAGCTTGGGAGAACTAGCCAAAAACATTCAGTACTTC; CDR3aa: CASSLGELAKNIQYF
j_gene: TRBJ2-5; v_gene: TRBV20-1; abundance: many; d_gene: NA; CDR3nt: TGCAGTGCCCACGGCCCAGGTTTCCAAGAGACCCAGTACTTC; CDR3aa: CSAHGPGFQETQYF
j_gene: TRBJ2-7; v_gene: TRBV20-1; abundance: few; d_gene: TRBD2; CDR3nt: TGCAGTGCTAGAGCCCCCGGACTAGCGGGAGGTCCGGAAGGGTACTTC; CDR3aa: CSARAPGLAGGPEGYF
j_gene: TRBJ2-7; v_gene: TRBV10-3; abundance: few; d_gene: NA; CDR3nt: TGTGCCATCGGGGCAAGAGGGTCCTACGAGCAGTACTTC; CDR3aa: CAIGARGSYEQYF
j_gene: TRBJ2-7; v_gene: TRBV29-1; abundance: NA; d_gene: TRBD2; CDR3nt: TGCAGCGTTGAAGAAGAAGACATAGCGGGCGAGCAGTACTTC; CDR3aa: CSVEEEDIAGEQYF
j_gene: TRBJ2-1; v_gene: TRBV20-1; abundance: NA; d_gene: NA; CDR3nt: TGCAGTGCTAGAGCCTTCCTTGGGGCTGGGGGTCTGAATGAGCAGTTCTTC; CDR3aa: CSARAFLGAGGLNEQFF
j_gene: TRBJ2-1; v_gene: TRBV20-1; abundance: NA; d_gene: NA; CDR3nt: TGCAGTGCTAGGAGTCGGACTGACTGGAGCTCCTACAATGAGCAGTTCTTC; CDR3aa: CSARSRTDWSSYNEQFF
j_gene: TRBJ1-1; v_gene: TRBV5-1; abundance: many; d_gene: NA; CDR3nt: TGCGCCAGCAGCTTGCGGGGGGGCCCTGAAGCTTTCTTT; CDR3aa: CASSLRGGPEAFF
j_gene: TRBJ2-7; v_gene: TRBV25-1; abundance: NA; d_gene: NA; CDR3nt: TGTGCCAGCAGTGCCGGGTTGGGTACCTACGAGCAGTACTTC; CDR3aa: CASSAGLGTYEQYF
j_gene: TRBJ2-7; v_gene: TRBV28; abundance: many; d_gene: TRBD2; CDR3nt: TGTGCCAGCAGTCGTAGCCCGGGACTAGCCGAGCAGTACTTC; CDR3aa: CASSRSPGLAEQYF
j_gene: TRBJ2-5; v_gene: TRBV5-1; abundance: medium-sized; d_gene: TRBD2; CDR3nt: TGCGCCAGCAGCTTCACCTCTAGCGGGCCACAAGAGACCCAGTACTTC; CDR3aa: CASSFTSSGPQETQYF
j_gene: TRBJ1-5; v_gene: TRBV10-3; abundance: many; d_gene: NA; CDR3nt: TGTGCCATCAGTGAGTGGGGTGTCCCTGGCAATCAGCCCCAGCATTTT; CDR3aa: CAISEWGVPGNQPQHF
j_gene: TRBJ1-1; v_gene: TRBV20-1; abundance: NA; d_gene: NA; CDR3nt: TGCAGTGCTAGAGATCTCATAACTGAAGCTTTCTTT; CDR3aa: CSARDLITEAFF
j_gene: TRBJ1-1; v_gene: TRBV20-1; abundance: many; d_gene: TRBD1; CDR3nt: TGCAGTGCCAGTAACACAGGGGGCGAATGGACTGAAGCTTTCTTT; CDR3aa: CSASNTGGEWTEAFF
j_gene: TRBJ1-6; v_gene: TRBV20-1; abundance: few; d_gene: NA; CDR3nt: TGCAGTGCTCCCCGAGTTGGGGATAATTCACCCCTCCACTTT; CDR3aa: CSAPRVGDNSPLHF
j_gene: TRBJ2-1; v_gene: TRBV5-6; abundance: NA; d_gene: TRBD2; CDR3nt: TGTGCCAGCAGCTCCCGTAGCGGGAGGGACTCCTACAATGAGCAGTTCTTC; CDR3aa: CASSSRSGRDSYNEQFF
j_gene: TRBJ2-1; v_gene: TRBV24-1; abundance: NA; d_gene: TRBD1; CDR3nt: TGTGCCACCAGTGACCCCGACAGGGTAGGTGAGCAGTTCTTC; CDR3aa: CATSDPDRVGEQFF
j_gene: TRBJ2-5; v_gene: TRBV5-1; abundance: few; d_gene: NA; CDR3nt: TGCGCCAGCAGCTTCAGGGTCGGCAACCAAGAGACCCAGTACTTC; CDR3aa: CASSFRVGNQETQYF
j_gene: TRBJ1-2; v_gene: TRBV5-1; abundance: few; d_gene: NA; CDR3nt: TGCGCCAGCAGCTCCCTAGCCCCCCGCGATAACTATGGCTACACCTTC; CDR3aa: CASSSLAPRDNYGYTF
j_gene: TRBJ2-7; v_gene: TRBV7-2; abundance: few; d_gene: NA; CDR3nt: TGTGCCAGCAGCTTAGTCGCATTCTACGAGCAGTACTTC; CDR3aa: CASSLVAFYEQYF
j_gene: TRBJ2-2; v_gene: TRBV6-5; abundance: few; d_gene: TRBD1; CDR3nt: TGTGCCAGCAGTTACTCCGGGACAGGGCTCACCGGGGAGCTGTTTTTT; CDR3aa: CASSYSGTGLTGELFF
j_gene: TRBJ2-1; v_gene: TRBV20-1; abundance: many; d_gene: NA; CDR3nt: TGCAGTGCTAGGGGTTCCTACAATGAGCAGTTCTTC; CDR3aa: CSARGSYNEQFF
j_gene: TRBJ2-2; v_gene: TRBV9; abundance: NA; d_gene: NA; CDR3nt: TGTGCCAGCGGCCAAGCGACATACACCGGGGAGCTGTTTTTT; CDR3aa: CASGQATYTGELFF
j_gene: TRBJ2-1; v_gene: TRBV7-9; abundance: few; d_gene: TRBD2; CDR3nt: TGTGCCAGCAGCTTAGCTCTTGGACTAGCGGGAGGTCATGAGCAGTTCTTC; CDR3aa: CASSLALGLAGGHEQFF
j_gene: TRBJ2-1; v_gene: TRBV20-1; abundance: NA; d_gene: NA; CDR3nt: TGCAGTGCAAGCTTTTACAATGAGCAGTTCTTC; CDR3aa: CSASFYNEQFF
j_gene: TRBJ2-5; v_gene: TRBV29-1; abundance: many; d_gene: NA; CDR3nt: TGCAGCGCCAGGAACCAAGAGACCCAGTACTTC; CDR3aa: CSARNQETQYF
j_gene: TRBJ2-6; v_gene: TRBV11-1; abundance: NA; d_gene: NA; CDR3nt: TGTGCCAGCAGCTTAGTGCGGGTTTCGGCTGGGGCCAACGTCCTGACTTTC; CDR3aa: CASSLVRVSAGANVLTF
j_gene: TRBJ2-1; v_gene: TRBV27; abundance: many; d_gene: TRBD2; CDR3nt: TGTGCCAGCAGTTGGACTAGCGGGAATGAGCAGTTCTTC; CDR3aa: CASSWTSGNEQFF
j_gene: TRBJ1-1; v_gene: TRBV15; abundance: NA; d_gene: NA; CDR3nt: TGTGCCACCAGCAGACTGGGAGGGGAGAACACTGAAGCTTTCTTT; CDR3aa: CATSRLGGENTEAFF
j_gene: TRBJ1-1; v_gene: TRBV24-1; abundance: many; d_gene: NA; CDR3nt: TGTGCCACCAGTGCCTCACGGGGGGCCACTGAAGCTTTCTTT; CDR3aa: CATSASRGATEAFF
j_gene: TRBJ2-7; v_gene: TRBV10-3; abundance: many; d_gene: TRBD2; CDR3nt: TGTGCCATCAGTGTCCTAGCGGGTACCTACGAGCAGTACTTC; CDR3aa: CAISVLAGTYEQYF
j_gene: TRBJ2-7; v_gene: TRBV4-3; abundance: many; d_gene: NA; CDR3nt: TGCGCCAGCAGCCATTATGCAGGATCTTACGAGCAGTACTTC; CDR3aa: CASSHYAGSYEQYF
j_gene: TRBJ2-3; v_gene: TRBV12-3/TRBV12-4; abundance: many; d_gene: NA; CDR3nt: TGTGCCAGCAGCCCCTTAAGAGATACGCAGTATTTT; CDR3aa: CASSPLRDTQYF
j_gene: TRBJ2-1; v_gene: TRBV10-3; abundance: few; d_gene: NA; CDR3nt: TGTGCCATCAGTGAGGCGGACTATCGAAAACACAATGAGCAGTTCTTC; CDR3aa: CAISEADYRKHNEQFF
j_gene: TRBJ2-7; v_gene: TRBV25-1; abundance: NA; d_gene: TRBD2; CDR3nt: TGTGCCAGCAGTGGGGCGGGACTAGCGGACTACGAGCAGTACTTC; CDR3aa: CASSGAGLADYEQYF
j_gene: TRBJ2-5; v_gene: TRBV20-1; abundance: many; d_gene: NA; CDR3nt: TGCAGTGCTTACCTGGGGGGCAGAGAGACCCAGTACTTC; CDR3aa: CSAYLGGRETQYF
j_gene: TRBJ1-2; v_gene: TRBV5-1; abundance: NA; d_gene: TRBD1; CDR3nt: TGCGCCAGCAGCTTCCGGGACAGCAACTATGGCTACACCTTC; CDR3aa: CASSFRDSNYGYTF
j_gene: TRBJ2-7; v_gene: TRBV7-9; abundance: few; d_gene: TRBD1; CDR3nt: TGTGCCAGCAGCTTAACCGGGACAGACTACGAGCAGTACTTC; CDR3aa: CASSLTGTDYEQYF
j_gene: TRBJ1-5; v_gene: TRBV6-1; abundance: few; d_gene: NA; CDR3nt: TGTGCCAGCAGCCTAAAATTAGGGGGAGGCCACAGTCAGCCCCAGCATTTT; CDR3aa: CASSLKLGGGHSQPQHF
j_gene: TRBJ2-2; v_gene: TRBV12-3/TRBV12-4; abundance: NA; d_gene: NA; CDR3nt: TGTGCCAGCAGTTACACCGGGGAGCTGTTTTTT; CDR3aa: CASSYTGELFF
j_gene: TRBJ2-1; v_gene: TRBV12-3/TRBV12-4; abundance: NA; d_gene: TRBD2; CDR3nt: TGTGCCAGCAGCAGACCTGGACTAGCGGGAGGGAAGAATGAGCAGTTCTTC; CDR3aa: CASSRPGLAGGKNEQFF
j_gene: TRBJ1-5; v_gene: TRBV20-1; abundance: many; d_gene: NA; CDR3nt: TGCAGTGCTAAAGTGTCGGTCCAAAGCAATCAGCCCCAGCATTTT; CDR3aa: CSAKVSVQSNQPQHF
j_gene: TRBJ2-7; v_gene: TRBV29-1; abundance: NA; d_gene: NA; CDR3nt: TGCAGCGTCTCTCCGGACAGTGGGTCCTACGAGCAGTACTTC; CDR3aa: CSVSPDSGSYEQYF
j_gene: TRBJ1-4; v_gene: TRBV6-5; abundance: few; d_gene: NA; CDR3nt: TGTGCCAGCAGTTACAGGGAAAGGAATGAAAAACTGTTTTTT; CDR3aa: CASSYRERNEKLFF
j_gene: TRBJ2-4; v_gene: TRBV20-1; abundance: few; d_gene: TRBD1; CDR3nt: TGCAGTGCTATGACAGGGCTGGCCAAAAACATTCAGTACTTC; CDR3aa: CSAMTGLAKNIQYF
j_gene: TRBJ2-4; v_gene: TRBV6-6; abundance: NA; d_gene: NA; CDR3nt: TGTGCCAGCAACCTAGACTTGGGGGCACAGTACTTC; CDR3aa: CASNLDLGAQYF
j_gene: TRBJ2-2; v_gene: TRBV27; abundance: many; d_gene: NA; CDR3nt: TGTGCCAGCAGTCCCACAGGGACCCCCGGGGAGCTGTTTTTT; CDR3aa: CASSPTGTPGELFF
j_gene: TRBJ1-6; v_gene: TRBV12-3/TRBV12-4; abundance: NA; d_gene: NA; CDR3nt: TGTGCCAGCAGGGGTGACAGCGGTTCACCCCTCCACTTT; CDR3aa: CASRGDSGSPLHF
j_gene: TRBJ2-1; v_gene: TRBV12-3/TRBV12-4; abundance: once; d_gene: TRBD2; CDR3nt: TGTGCCAGCAGCCCTAGCCTGAACCGAGCGGGAGCTGGGAATGAGCAGTTCTTC; CDR3aa: CASSPSLNRAGAGNEQFF
j_gene: TRBJ1-5; v_gene: TRBV12-3/TRBV12-4; abundance: many; d_gene: NA; CDR3nt: TGTGCCAGCAGCTTTGGGGTAGATCAGCCCCAGCATTTT; CDR3aa: CASSFGVDQPQHF
j_gene: TRBJ1-1; v_gene: TRBV20-1; abundance: few; d_gene: NA; CDR3nt: TGCAGTGCTGCCAGGGGTAACACTGAAGCTTTCTTT; CDR3aa: CSAARGNTEAFF
j_gene: TRBJ1-2; v_gene: TRBV27; abundance: many; d_gene: NA; CDR3nt: TGTGCCAGCAGTCTTACAGGGAACGCTTATGGCTACACCTTC; CDR3aa: CASSLTGNAYGYTF
j_gene: TRBJ2-2; v_gene: TRBV4-1; abundance: NA; d_gene: NA; CDR3nt: TGCGCCAGCAGCCAAGATGGCGGGGCCCTATACCGGGAGCTGTTTTTT; CDR3aa: CASSQDGGALYRELFF
j_gene: TRBJ2-7; v_gene: TRBV7-2; abundance: NA; d_gene: NA; CDR3nt: TGTGCCAGCGGGCCTGCCTACGAGCAGTACTTC; CDR3aa: CASGPAYEQYF
j_gene: TRBJ2-1; v_gene: TRBV20-1; abundance: many; d_gene: TRBD1; CDR3nt: TGCAGTGCTAGAGACCCCAGACAGGGAACTCAATACAATGAGCAGTTCTTC; CDR3aa: CSARDPRQGTQYNEQFF